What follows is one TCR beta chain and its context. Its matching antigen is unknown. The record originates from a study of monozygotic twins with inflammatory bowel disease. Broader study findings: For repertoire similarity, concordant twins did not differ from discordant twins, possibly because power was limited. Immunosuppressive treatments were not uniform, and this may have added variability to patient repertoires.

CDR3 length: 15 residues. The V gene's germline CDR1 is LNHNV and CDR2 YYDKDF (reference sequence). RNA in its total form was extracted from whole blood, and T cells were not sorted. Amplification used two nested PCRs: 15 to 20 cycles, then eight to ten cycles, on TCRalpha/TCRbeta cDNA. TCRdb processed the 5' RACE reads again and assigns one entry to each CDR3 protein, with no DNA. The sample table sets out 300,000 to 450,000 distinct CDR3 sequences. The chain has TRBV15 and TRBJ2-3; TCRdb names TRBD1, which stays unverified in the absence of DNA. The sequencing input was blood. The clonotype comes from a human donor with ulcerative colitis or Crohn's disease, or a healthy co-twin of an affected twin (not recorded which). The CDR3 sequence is CAISRDLGDPDTQYF.